This T cell receptor beta chain was profiled in a study of blood T cell repertoires in COVID-19. About the study: Sites in the United States, Italy and Spain provided acute and convalescent COVID-19 samples. PBMCs, B-cell-depleted T cells, or T cells provided the cDNA or gDNA that made up the material.

Trimming stripped 0 bases from V and 5 bases from J, with 14 bases between. Looked up from germline, CDR1 is SGHRS and CDR2 is YFSETQ. This CDR3 is built from 15 residues. Under the authors' procedure: The assay estimated nucleated cells by amplifying reference gene primers. Clones were sequenced by immunoSEQ multiplex PCR, and TCRdb holds only the in-frame ones, with some missing. The DNA was the basis for D and trimming; V, J and clone size are from that table. The repertoire has 110,000 to 150,000 clones, more than 65% of them found once; the top ten carry roughly 8%. The receptor was derived from a human donor in a cohort sampled during active COVID-19. Sequencing was performed on peripheral blood. The V gene is TRBV5-1, the J gene TRBJ1-1, with unresolved D. The CDR3 DNA sequence: TGCGCCAGCAGCTTGGCCCGGGGTGCGGGGACTGAAGCTTTCTTT. Translation gives CASSLARGAGTEAFF.